Below, 30 T cell receptor beta chains from the same sample are listed, as sequenced in a study of blood T cell repertoires in COVID-19. Clones were read by immunoSEQ multiplex PCR, and TCRdb kept only the in-frame ones, dropping some. The sample has about 200,000 clones, 85% to 90% seen once. Sequenced input: peripheral blood. The receptors stem from a man aged 60 to 69 with acute or convalescent COVID-19.

The J gene is TRBJ1-1, the V gene TRBV6-6; no firm D call. The CDR3 has 13 amino acids. Per the germline V gene, CDR1 is MNHNY and CDR2 is SVGAGI (reference sequence). V lost 6 bases, J lost 0 bases, and 8 bases lay in between. Written as DNA, the CDR3 is TGTGCCAGCAGGGTCTCGGTGAACACTGAAGCTTTCTTT. Translated: CASRVSVNTEAFF.

The V and J genes are TRBV27 and TRBJ2-7; 8 bases fit TRBD1. The CDR3 is made up of 15 amino acids. Germline V gene sequence: CDR1 MNHEY, CDR2 SMNVEV (reference sequence). V lost 5 bases and J lost 3; bases outside the gene matches: 9. In DNA, the CDR3 is TGTGCCAGCAGTGAGGTTACAGGGGGTTTCTACGAGCAGTACTTC. This encodes CASSEVTGGFYEQYF.

The V and J genes are TRBV7-2 and TRBJ2-1; 8 bases are shared with TRBD2. After removal of 0 bases from V and 9 bases from J, the junction contained 7 bases not matched to a gene. The CDR3 has 15 amino acids. Germline V gene lookup returns CDR1 SGHTA and CDR2 FQGNSA. The CDR3 nucleotides read TGTGCCAGCAGCTTAGCGCCCGGGGGGGCAGCTGAGCAGTTCTTC. As protein: CASSLAPGGAAEQFF.

The chain couples TRBV10-1 to TRBJ2-2, with 10 bases fitting TRBD2. Germline V gene sequence: CDR1 WNHNN, CDR2 SYGVQD (reference sequence). The CDR3 has 17 residues. V trimming: 4 bases; J trimming: 4 bases; junction bases outside the gene matches: 9. The CDR3 coding sequence is TGCGCCAGCAGTGCTACAGGAGCGGGGGGGCGCACCGGGGAGCTGTTTTTT. This codes for CASSATGAGGRTGELFF.

V usage is TRBV28 and J usage is TRBJ2-7; D ambiguous. Per germline, CDR1 MDHEN and CDR2 SYDVKM. This CDR3 is 15 amino acids long. The V gene lost 2 bases and the J gene lost 2 bases, with 13 bases spanning the gap. The CDR3 protein is CASSLPAGLTYEQYF. The CDR3 DNA follows: TGTGCCAGCAGTTTACCCGCAGGATTAACCTACGAGCAGTACTTC.

The chain combines TRBV24-1 with TRBJ2-3, with 8 nucleotides matching TRBD1. Germline V gene data show CDR1 as KGHDR and CDR2 as SFDVKD. This CDR3 has 14 residues. Trimming took 7 bases from V and 0 from J; bases not matched to a gene: 2. For the CDR3, the DNA is TGTGCCACCAGAGGGACAGGTAGCACAGATACGCAGTATTTT. It is translated as CATRGTGSTDTQYF.

The chain combines TRBV28 with TRBJ1-5; TRBD1 might be the D (6 bases). V was shortened by 3 bases and J by 3 bases, with 12 bases between the two germline ends. The CDR3 runs to 15 residues. CDR1 and CDR2 (germline): MDHEN, SYDVKM. The CDR3 nucleotides are TGTGCCAGCAGTTTTTTACAGGGCAACAATCAGCCCCAGCATTTT. This translates into CASSFLQGNNQPQHF.

V usage is TRBV6-5 and J usage is TRBJ2-1; no reliable D call. The germline CDR1 and CDR2 sequences are MNHEY and SVGAGI. Trimming left V 3 bases short and J 7 bases short, with 10 bases between. CDR3 length: 13 amino acids. CDR3 sequence: CASSYGRSNEQFF. The CDR3 coding sequence is TGTGCCAGCAGTTATGGGCGAAGTAATGAGCAGTTCTTC.

The chain has TRBV7-2 and TRBJ2-2; 8 bases map to TRBD2. Germline trimming cut 5 bases from V and 7 bases from J; bases unmatched to any gene: 9. This CDR3 is built from 15 residues. Per the germline V gene, CDR1 is SGHTA and CDR2 is FQGNSA. The CDR3 sequence is CASSPQGLANGELFF. DNA of the CDR3: TGTGCCAGCAGCCCCCAAGGACTAGCTAACGGGGAGCTGTTTTTT.

J is TRBJ1-6 and V is TRBV27; 7 positions match TRBD1. V lost 0 bases, J lost 14 bases, and 10 bases stayed unmatched. The CDR3 totals 15 residues. Germline CDR1 and CDR2: MNHEY and SMNVEV (reference sequence). This chain's CDR3 is CASSLSGTVIVALHF. CDR3 bases: TGTGCCAGCAGTTTATCGGGGACAGTGATCGTGGCCCTCCACTTT.

This clone was picked up one time. The chain couples TRBV27 to TRBJ1-2, with 8 bases lining up with TRBD1. This CDR3 comprises 15 residues. The V segment lost 0 bases and the J segment 8 bases; nucleotides outside the gene matches: 8. The germline V gene encodes CDR1 MNHEY and CDR2 SMNVEV (reference sequence). In DNA form, the CDR3 reads TGTGCCAGCAGTTTATCCCCGGACAGGGTCGGGGGCTACACCTTC. Protein: CASSLSPDRVGGYTF.

The chain joins TRBV19 to TRBJ2-3; 15 bases match TRBD2. Germline CDR1 and CDR2: LNHDA and SQIVND (reference sequence). The CDR3 is 15 amino acids. J gave up 5 bases and V 7 bases, and 4 bases lay outside the gene matches. The CDR3 nucleotides are TGTGCCAGTACAGGGACTAGCGGGGGGTTAGATACGCAGTATTTT. It translates to CASTGTSGGLDTQYF.

This chain uses TRBV19 with TRBJ2-2; D is perhaps TRBD1 (5 bases). Trimming took 4 bases from V and 0 from J, leaving 12 bases between them. Looked up from germline, CDR1 is LNHDA and CDR2 is SQIVND (reference sequence). This CDR3 spans 16 amino acids. CDR3 coding DNA: TGTGCCAGTAGTACACGTCAGACAGCGAACACCGGGGAGCTGTTTTTT. Translation gives CASSTRQTANTGELFF.

This clone came up a few times. The chain's CDR3 is CASSTQRRGSEAFF. CDR3 sequence (DNA): TGTGCCAGTAGTACCCAGAGGAGGGGCTCTGAAGCTTTCTTT. The rearrangement joins TRBV19 to TRBJ1-1; the D gene is possibly TRBD1 (5 bases). From germline, CDR1 is LNHDA and CDR2 SQIVND (reference sequence). CDR3 length: 14 residues. Trimming removed 4 bases from V and 6 bases from J, with 15 bases in between.

The gene calls are TRBV7-2 and TRBJ1-1, with 9 bases that match TRBD1. The CDR3 is 14 residues long. The germline V gene encodes CDR1 SGHTA and CDR2 FQGNSA. Germline trimming cut 3 bases from V and 5 bases from J; bases unmatched to any gene: 4. The CDR3 DNA sequence: TGTGCCAGCAGCTTTTGGACAGGGGCGACTGAAGCTTTCTTT. Amino acid sequence: CASSFWTGATEAFF.

The gene calls are TRBV9 and TRBJ2-3; unclear D gene. Germline V gives CDR1 SGDLS, CDR2 YYNGEE. CDR3 length equals 13 residues. Trimming cost V 0 bases and J 3 bases, with 5 bases left between them. The CDR3 DNA sequence: TGTGCCAGCAGCGTAGATCTGACAGATACGCAGTATTTT. It translates to CASSVDLTDTQYF.

V and J are TRBV2 and TRBJ2-1; D is unresolved. CDR1 is SNHLY and CDR2 is FYNNEI in the germline V gene. The CDR3 covers 12 residues. Trimming left V 6 bases short and J 8 bases short, with 11 bases between. CDR3 sequence: CASRVALDEQFF. DNA for the CDR3: TGTGCCAGCAGGGTGGCCCTGGATGAGCAGTTCTTC.

The chain recombines TRBV7-5 with TRBJ1-5. TRBV7-5 is shown as a pseudogene. This CDR3 spans 15 amino acids. The CDR3 sequence: CARREHREGNQPQHF. CDR3 DNA: TGTGCCAGAAGGGAACACAGGGAGGGTAATCAGCCCCAGCATTTT.

Here the CDR3 reads CASSQGPPTAGNTEAFF. The CDR3 nucleotides are TGCGCCAGCAGCCAAGGTCCCCCTACAGCAGGCAACACTGAAGCTTTCTTT. The chain combines TRBV4-3 with TRBJ1-1; D remains ambiguous. Germline CDR1 is LGHNA and CDR2 is YSLEER. V was clipped by 1 base and J by 2 bases, with 17 bases between them. The CDR3 totals 17 residues.

This chain joins TRBV5-4 and TRBJ2-7; TRBD2 matches 8 bases. The CDR3 is 15 residues long. J was trimmed by 0 bases and V by 4 bases; bases with no gene match: 6. The germline gives CDR1 SGHNT, CDR2 YYREEE (reference sequence). This CDR3 reads CASSAGGESSYEQYF. The CDR3 DNA reads as TGTGCCAGCAGCGCGGGGGGCGAGAGCTCCTACGAGCAGTACTTC.

The rearrangement uses TRBV11-2 and TRBJ1-6; TRBD1 matches at 11 bases. Germline CDR1 reads SGHAT; CDR2 reads FQNNGV. V dropped 5 bases and J dropped 10; count of bases not matched to a gene: 4. This CDR3 spans 14 amino acids. CDR3 region: CASSLGTGGSPLHF. The DNA for the CDR3 is TGTGCCAGCAGCCTCGGGACAGGGGGATCACCCCTCCACTTT.

This chain links TRBV10-3 with TRBJ2-7; TRBD2 agrees at 8 bases. Germline values: CDR1 ENHRY, CDR2 SYGVKD. V was pared by 10 bases and J by 0 bases, with 8 bases of the junction left unmatched. The CDR3 consists of 14 residues. In DNA form, the CDR3 reads TGTGCCAGCGGGGGGCAGGCCGGCTCCTACGAGCAGTACTTC. It yields the protein CASGGQAGSYEQYF.

The CDR3 reads CASSLRQGNNQPQHF. Written as DNA, the CDR3 is TGTGCCAGCAGTTTACGGCAGGGGAACAATCAGCCCCAGCATTTT. The chain uses TRBV28 and TRBJ1-5, with TRBD1 as a possible D gene (6 bases). The CDR3 sequence is 15 residues long. The germline CDR1 and CDR2 sequences are MDHEN and SYDVKM. The V and J ends lost 2 bases and 3 bases respectively, with 11 bases between them.

The chain is built from TRBV25-1 and TRBJ1-6; D call uncertain. The V gene lost 5 bases and the J gene lost 8 bases, with 13 bases spanning the gap. There are 14 residues in the CDR3. Germline V gives CDR1 MGHDK, CDR2 SYGVNS. CDR3 in amino acids: CASSRGGLYSPLHF. In nucleotides, the CDR3 is TGTGCCAGCAGTCGGGGTGGCCTTTATTCACCCCTCCACTTT. Full variable domain (missing parts from reference TRBV25-1 and TRBJ1-6): EADIYQTPRYLVIGTGKKITLECSQTMGHDKMYWYQQDPGMELHLIHYSYGVNSTEKGDLSSESTVSRIRTEHFPLTLESARPSHTSQYLCASSRGGLYSPLHFGNGTRLTVT.

V gene TRBV18 combines with J gene TRBJ2-5; D unclear. V was trimmed by 2 bases and J by 1 base, leaving 5 bases between them. This CDR3 region has 13 residues. Germline assignment: CDR1 KGHSH and CDR2 LQKENI. Here the CDR3 DNA reads TGTGCCAGCTCACCAGGAGTCCAAGAGACCCAGTACTTC. It specifies CASSPGVQETQYF.

The rearrangement joins TRBV6-6 to TRBJ2-1, with TRBD1 identical over 7 bases. CDR3 length: 16 amino acids. Germline V gene data show CDR1 as MNHNY and CDR2 as SVGAGI (reference sequence). The V and J ends lost 6 bases and 8 bases, in that order; junction bases with no gene match: 16. The CDR3 DNA sequence: TGTGCCAGCAGCCTCACTCGACAGGGATTCGGCGATGAGCAGTTCTTC. It codes for CASSLTRQGFGDEQFF.

V gene TRBV14 combines with J gene TRBJ1-2; 10 bases align to TRBD1. There are 18 residues in the CDR3. Germline assignment: CDR1 SGHDN and CDR2 FVKESK. V shed 0 bases and J 4 bases; nucleotides not matched to a gene: 11. CDR3 DNA sequence: TGTGCCAGCAGCCAAGATCGGGACAGGGGTCGGAGGGGCTATGGCTACACCTTC. Translating it yields CASSQDRDRGRRGYGYTF.

V is TRBV30 and J is TRBJ2-5; D is ambiguous. This CDR3 has 14 amino acids. V was trimmed by 0 bases and J by 2 bases, leaving 10 bases between them. Germline lookup yields CDR1 GTSNPN and CDR2 SVGIG (reference sequence). CDR3 protein: CAWSVTPGQETQYF. The CDR3 DNA follows: TGTGCCTGGAGTGTGACGCCCGGGCAAGAGACCCAGTACTTC.

The V gene is TRBV20-1, the J gene TRBJ2-1, with TRBD2 matching over 10 bases. The CDR3 is 15 amino acids. CDR1 DFQATT and CDR2 SNEGSKA come from the germline V gene (reference sequence). V lost 3 bases, J lost 1 base, and 3 bases stayed unmatched. The CDR3 here is CSASPAGGSYNEQFF. In DNA, the CDR3 is TGCAGTGCTAGTCCAGCGGGGGGGTCCTACAATGAGCAGTTCTTC.

V usage is TRBV18 and J usage is TRBJ2-7; D not resolved. Trimming shortened V by 3 bases and J by 0 bases, and 9 bases separated the two germline ends. This CDR3 is 14 amino acids long. The germline V gene has CDR1 KGHSH and CDR2 LQKENI. In DNA, the CDR3 is TGTGCCAGCTCACCGGTACCTAGCTCCTACGAGCAGTACTTC. It encodes CASSPVPSSYEQYF.